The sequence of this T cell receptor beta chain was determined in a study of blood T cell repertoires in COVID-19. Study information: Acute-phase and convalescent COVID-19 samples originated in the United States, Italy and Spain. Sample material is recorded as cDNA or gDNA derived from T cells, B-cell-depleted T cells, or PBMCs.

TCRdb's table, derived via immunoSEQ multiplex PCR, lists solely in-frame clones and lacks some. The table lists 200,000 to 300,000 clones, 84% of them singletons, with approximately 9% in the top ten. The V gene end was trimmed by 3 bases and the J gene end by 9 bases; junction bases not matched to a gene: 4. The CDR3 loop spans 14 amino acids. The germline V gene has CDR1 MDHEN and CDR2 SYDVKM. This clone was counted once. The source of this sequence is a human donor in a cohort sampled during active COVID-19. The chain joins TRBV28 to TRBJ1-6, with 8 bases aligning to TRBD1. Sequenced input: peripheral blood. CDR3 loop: CASSFGQGSSPLHF. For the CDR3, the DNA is TGTGCCAGCAGTTTCGGACAGGGTAGTTCACCCCTCCACTTT.